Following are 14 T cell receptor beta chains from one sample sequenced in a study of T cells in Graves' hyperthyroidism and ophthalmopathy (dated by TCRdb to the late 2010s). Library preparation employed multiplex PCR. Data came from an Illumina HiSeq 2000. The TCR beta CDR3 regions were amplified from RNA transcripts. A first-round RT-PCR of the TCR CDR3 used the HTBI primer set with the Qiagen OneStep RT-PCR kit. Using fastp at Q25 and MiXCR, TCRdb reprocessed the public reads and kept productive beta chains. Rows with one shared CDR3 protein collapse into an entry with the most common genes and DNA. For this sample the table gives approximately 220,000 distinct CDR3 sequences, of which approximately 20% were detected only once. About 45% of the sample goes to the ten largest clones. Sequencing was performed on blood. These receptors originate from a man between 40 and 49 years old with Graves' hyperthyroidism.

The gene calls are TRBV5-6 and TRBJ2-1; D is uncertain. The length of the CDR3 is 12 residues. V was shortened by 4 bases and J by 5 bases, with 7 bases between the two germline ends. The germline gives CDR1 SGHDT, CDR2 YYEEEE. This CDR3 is CASSRRDNEQFF. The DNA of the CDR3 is TGTGCCAGCAGCCGCCGGGACAATGAGCAGTTCTTC.

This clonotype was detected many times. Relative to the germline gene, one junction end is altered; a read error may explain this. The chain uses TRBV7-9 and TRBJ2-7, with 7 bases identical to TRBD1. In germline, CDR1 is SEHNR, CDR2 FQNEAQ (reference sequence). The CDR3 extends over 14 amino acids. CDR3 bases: TGTGCCACCAGCCAGGCAGGGGGAATCCACGAGCAGTACTTC. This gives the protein CATSQAGGIHEQYF.

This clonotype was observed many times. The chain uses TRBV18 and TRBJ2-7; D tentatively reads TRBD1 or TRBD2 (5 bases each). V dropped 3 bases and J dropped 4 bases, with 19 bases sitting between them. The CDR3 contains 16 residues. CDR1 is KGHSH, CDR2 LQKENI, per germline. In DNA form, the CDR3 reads TGTGCCAGCTCACCTATGACAGCCGTCGGGATTTACGAGCAGTACTTC. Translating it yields CASSPMTAVGIYEQYF.

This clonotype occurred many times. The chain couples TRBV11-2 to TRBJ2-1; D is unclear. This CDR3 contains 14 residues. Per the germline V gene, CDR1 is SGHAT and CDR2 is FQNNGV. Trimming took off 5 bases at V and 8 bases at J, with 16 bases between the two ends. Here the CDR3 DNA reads TGTGCCAGCAGCCCGCTCGGCCAGGCCCATGAGCAGTTCTTC. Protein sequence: CASSPLGQAHEQFF.

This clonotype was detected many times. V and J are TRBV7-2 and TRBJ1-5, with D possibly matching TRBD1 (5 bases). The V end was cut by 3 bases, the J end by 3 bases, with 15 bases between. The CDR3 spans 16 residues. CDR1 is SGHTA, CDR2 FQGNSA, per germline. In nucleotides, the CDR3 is TGTGCCAGCAGCTTTAAGGTGGAGGGGCTCAATCAGCCCCAGCATTTT. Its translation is CASSFKVEGLNQPQHF.

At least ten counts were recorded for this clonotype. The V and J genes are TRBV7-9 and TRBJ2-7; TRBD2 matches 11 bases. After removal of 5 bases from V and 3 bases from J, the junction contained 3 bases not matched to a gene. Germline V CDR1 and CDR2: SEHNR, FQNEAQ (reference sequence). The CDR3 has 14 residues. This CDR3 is CASSPTSGGYEQYF. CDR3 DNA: TGTGCCAGCAGCCCCACTAGCGGGGGCTACGAGCAGTACTTC.

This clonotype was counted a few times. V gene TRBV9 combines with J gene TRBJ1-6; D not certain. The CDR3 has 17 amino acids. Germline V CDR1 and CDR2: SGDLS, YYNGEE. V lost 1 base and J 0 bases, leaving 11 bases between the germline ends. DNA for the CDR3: TGTGCCAGCAGCGTACCTCCGAGCTGCTCCTATAATTCACCCCTCCACTTT. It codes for CASSVPPSCSYNSPLHF.

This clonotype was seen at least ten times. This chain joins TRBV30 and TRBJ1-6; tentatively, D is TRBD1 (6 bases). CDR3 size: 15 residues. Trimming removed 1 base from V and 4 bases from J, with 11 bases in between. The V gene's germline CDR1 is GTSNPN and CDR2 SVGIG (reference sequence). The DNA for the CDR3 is TGTGCCTGGAGTGGCCGGACAGTTTATAATTCACCCCTCCACTTT. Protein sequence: CAWSGRTVYNSPLHF. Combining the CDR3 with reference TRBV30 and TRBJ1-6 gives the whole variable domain SQTIHQWPATLVQPVGSPLSLECTVEGTSNPNLYWYRQAAGRGLQLLFYSVGIGQISSEVPQNLSASRPQDRQFILSSKKLLLSDSGFYLCAWSGRTVYNSPLHFGNGTRLTVT.

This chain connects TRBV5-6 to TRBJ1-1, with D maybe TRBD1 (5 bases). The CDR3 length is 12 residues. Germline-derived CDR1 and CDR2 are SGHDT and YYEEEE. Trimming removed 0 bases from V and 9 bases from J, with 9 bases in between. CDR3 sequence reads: CASSLGRTKAFF. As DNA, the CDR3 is TGTGCCAGCAGCTTGGGGAGGACAAAAGCTTTCTTT.

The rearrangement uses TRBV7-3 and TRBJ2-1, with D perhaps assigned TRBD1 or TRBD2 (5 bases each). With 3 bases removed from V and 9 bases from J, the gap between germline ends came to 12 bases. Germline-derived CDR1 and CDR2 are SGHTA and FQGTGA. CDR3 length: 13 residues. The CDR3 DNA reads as TGTGCCAGCAGCTTCGTGGTGAGGGGTGAGCAGTTCTTC. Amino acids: CASSFVVRGEQFF.

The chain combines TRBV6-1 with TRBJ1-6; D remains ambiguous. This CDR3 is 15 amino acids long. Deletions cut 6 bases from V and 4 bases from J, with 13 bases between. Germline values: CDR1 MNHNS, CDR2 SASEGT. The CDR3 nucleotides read TGTGCCAGCAGAGACCGACACCGATATAATTCACCCCTCCACTTT. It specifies CASRDRHRYNSPLHF.

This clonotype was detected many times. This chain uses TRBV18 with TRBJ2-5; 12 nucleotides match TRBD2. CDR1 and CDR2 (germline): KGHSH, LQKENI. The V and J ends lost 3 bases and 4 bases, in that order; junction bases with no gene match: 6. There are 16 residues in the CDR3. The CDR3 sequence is CASSPRTSGEGETQYF. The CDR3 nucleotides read TGTGCCAGCTCACCCCGGACTAGCGGGGAGGGAGAGACCCAGTACTTC.

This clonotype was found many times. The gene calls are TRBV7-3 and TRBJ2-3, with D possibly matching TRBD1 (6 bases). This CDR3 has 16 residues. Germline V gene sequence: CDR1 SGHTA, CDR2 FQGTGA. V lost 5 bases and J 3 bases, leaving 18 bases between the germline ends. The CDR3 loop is CASSASRGRGTDTQYF. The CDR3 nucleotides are TGTGCCAGCAGCGCGAGTCGGGGCAGGGGAACAGATACGCAGTATTTT.

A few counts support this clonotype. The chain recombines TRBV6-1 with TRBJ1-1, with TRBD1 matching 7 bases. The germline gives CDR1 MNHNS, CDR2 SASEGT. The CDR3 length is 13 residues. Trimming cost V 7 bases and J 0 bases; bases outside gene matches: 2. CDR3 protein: CASNGQVNTEAFF. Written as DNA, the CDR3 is TGTGCCAGCAATGGACAGGTGAACACTGAAGCTTTCTTT.